The 8 T cell receptor beta chains below were found in one sample sequenced in a study of blood T cell repertoires in COVID-19. Sequenced by immunoSEQ multiplex PCR; TCRdb stores in-frame clones only, minus some. The table records 13,000 to 15,000 clones, roughly 92% of them present only once. The sample comprised peripheral blood. The receptors originated from a human donor with active COVID-19. The donor label of this sample is uncertain.

The J gene is TRBJ2-1, the V gene TRBV10-1; tentatively, D is TRBD2 (7 bases). V gave up 6 bases and J gave up 7 bases, with 19 bases separating them. This CDR3 has 15 amino acids. Germline CDR1 reads WNHNN; CDR2 reads SYGVQD (reference sequence). The CDR3 DNA is TGCGCCAGCAGCCAAAGGGGGGGTATGGGAAATGAGCAGTTCTTC. Protein: CASSQRGGMGNEQFF.

The chain links TRBV29-1 to TRBJ2-5, with 7 bases lining up with TRBD2. There are 15 residues in the CDR3. Per germline, CDR1 SQVTM and CDR2 ANQGSEA. Losses at the gene ends were 7 bases for V and 2 bases for J; bases not matched to a gene: 13. CDR3 DNA: TGCAGCGGACGCTCCGGCGGGAGAGGTCAAGAGACCCAGTACTTC. It encodes CSGRSGGRGQETQYF.

This clone was counted a single time. The chain is built from TRBV6-2 or TRBV6-3 and TRBJ2-3, with TRBD2 matching over 7 bases. Germline values: CDR1 MNHEY, CDR2 SVGEGT. The CDR3 is made up of 15 amino acids. V lost 6 bases, J lost 3 bases, and 9 bases stayed unmatched. The CDR3: CASSLGGDRTDTQYF. The CDR3 nucleotides read TGTGCCAGCAGCCTTGGGGGGGATCGGACAGATACGCAGTATTTT.

This chain uses TRBV30 with TRBJ2-7; D ambiguous. V shed 0 bases and J shed 6 bases, with 15 bases lying between them. The CDR3 extends over 14 amino acids. Looked up from germline, CDR1 is GTSNPN and CDR2 is SVGIG (reference sequence). This chain's CDR3 is CAWSVGLDLGEQYF. The DNA of the CDR3 is TGTGCCTGGAGTGTAGGTCTAGATCTTGGCGAGCAGTACTTC.

This clone was found a few times. The chain recombines TRBV28 with TRBJ1-3, with 7 bases identical to TRBD1. Germline CDR1 and CDR2: MDHEN and SYDVKM. The CDR3 spans 14 residues. Unmatched junction bases numbered 4, after V lost 4 bases and J lost 4 bases. CDR3 DNA: TGTGCCAGCAGTTCCCTGGGACAGGGAAACACCATATATTTT. Translation: CASSSLGQGNTIYF.

V usage is TRBV9 and J usage is TRBJ2-7; 8 nucleotides line up with TRBD2. Trimming took 0 bases from V and 3 from J; bases not matched to a gene: 5. This CDR3 comprises 15 residues. Germline V gives CDR1 SGDLS, CDR2 YYNGEE. In DNA, the CDR3 is TGTGCCAGCAGCGTAGACCTAGCGGGTATCTACGAGCAGTACTTC. Translating it yields CASSVDLAGIYEQYF.

V is TRBV25-1 and J is TRBJ2-1; perhaps TRBD1 as D (6 bases). The CDR3 consists of 14 residues. Per germline, CDR1 MGHDK and CDR2 SYGVNS. V lost 3 bases and J lost 0, with 6 bases in between. This CDR3 reads CASSEDSSYNEQFF. CDR3 nucleotides: TGTGCCAGCAGTGAGGACAGCTCCTACAATGAGCAGTTCTTC. The full variable domain, completed using reference TRBV25-1 and TRBJ2-1, is EADIYQTPRYLVIGTGKKITLECSQTMGHDKMYWYQQDPGMELHLIHYSYGVNSTEKGDLSSESTVSRIRTEHFPLTLESARPSHTSQYLCASSEDSSYNEQFFGPGTRLTVL.

The rearrangement uses TRBV24-1 and TRBJ2-1, with 9 bases identical to TRBD2. Trimming removed 4 bases from V and 0 bases from J; junction bases left unmatched: 6. The CDR3 is 17 residues long. Per the germline V gene, CDR1 is KGHDR and CDR2 is SFDVKD. CDR3 bases: TGTGCCACCAGTGACCGACTAGCGGCCAGCTCCTACAATGAGCAGTTCTTC. This translates into CATSDRLAASSYNEQFF.